The sequence of this T cell receptor (beta chain) was determined in a study of graft-versus-host responses after intestinal transplantation. Method: immunoSEQ multiplex PCR; TCRdb's copy keeps in-frame clones and lacks some. Of tens of thousands of clones listed, 89% are singletons. This clone was detected once. Its antigen is not identified. Germline V gives CDR1 MGHRA, CDR2 YSYEKL. V lost 1 base to trimming and J lost 1 base, with 13 bases between them. The CDR3 loop spans 16 amino acids. The chain recombines TRBV4-1 with TRBJ1-1; D is unresolved. This material consisted of unstimulated CD8+ T cells sorted from spleen or lymph node cells, taken before intestinal transplant. This clonotype was obtained from a human donor who received an intestinal transplant. The CDR3 loop is CASSQVWPPGNTEAFF. CDR3 nucleotide sequence: TGCGCCAGCAGCCAAGTCTGGCCGCCGGGGAACACTGAAGCTTTCTTT.